A selection of T cell receptor beta chains follows, all from one sample in a study of shared clonotypes between healthy human individuals. This table comes from immunoSEQ multiplex PCR, and its TCRdb copy is limited to in-frame clones, with some not included. The data contain about 2,200,000 clones, more than 85% of them seen just once; the ten biggest clones take up 1.5% to 2%. Sequenced input: naive CD8+ T cells from PBMCs. Receptors originate from a man between 18 and 35 years old in good health. Some clones in this sample may be carry-over from other donors' samples. Both conserved end residues are part of each CDR3. A D gene is named only where the DNA matches it firmly. The size field is filled for only some rows; it gives once, few, many or a size class.

TRBJ2-1,.,TRBD2,TRBV7-3,CASSLLAGAVYNEQFF,TGTGCCAGCAGCTTACTAGCGGGAGCGGTTTACAATGAGCAGTTCTTC
TRBJ2-1,.,TRBD1,TRBV7-9,CASSLRGTGGEQFF,TGTGCCAGCAGCTTACGCGGGACAGGGGGTGAGCAGTTCTTC
TRBJ2-3,.,TRBD2,TRBV7-8,CATTSGRTDTQYF,TGTGCCACAACGAGCGGGAGAACAGATACGCAGTATTTT
TRBJ2-5,.,TRBD1,TRBV28,CASSPRTGGFETQYF,TGTGCCAGCAGTCCCCGGACAGGGGGCTTCGAGACCCAGTACTTC
TRBJ2-1,.,TRBD2,TRBV18,CASSPPGLAGNEQFF,TGTGCCAGCTCACCGCCGGGACTAGCGGGAAATGAGCAGTTCTTC
TRBJ2-1,few,TRBD2,TRBV7-8,CASSSAGNEQFF,TGTGCCAGCAGCTCAGCGGGGAATGAGCAGTTCTTC
TRBJ2-1,.,TRBD2,TRBV27,CASRPGLAGLLNNEQFF,TGTGCCAGCAGACCTGGTCTAGCGGGCCTTCTTAACAATGAGCAGTTCTTC
TRBJ2-2,.,TRBD2,TRBV19,CASSILASGRTGELFF,TGTGCCAGTAGTATCCTGGCTAGCGGGCGAACCGGGGAGCTGTTTTTT
TRBJ1-1,.,.,TRBV28,CASSLRVNTEAFF,TGTGCCAGCAGTTTACGGGTGAACACTGAAGCTTTCTTT
TRBJ1-1,.,.,TRBV4-1,CASSPRIADTEAFF,TGCGCCAGCAGCCCTAGGATCGCGGACACTGAAGCTTTCTTT
TRBJ2-7,.,.,TRBV28,CASTEWGGTYEQYF,TGTGCCAGCACCGAATGGGGCGGGACCTACGAGCAGTACTTC
TRBJ2-1,.,TRBD2,TRBV7-8,CASRPRLAGVPNEQFF,TGTGCCAGCAGGCCGCGACTAGCGGGAGTCCCCAATGAGCAGTTCTTC
TRBJ2-5,.,.,TRBV4-3,CASSQGTKGGETQYF,TGCGCCAGCAGCCAAGGAACCAAGGGGGGAGAGACCCAGTACTTC
TRBJ2-3,.,.,TRBV27,CASSPFVGGVGNTQYF,TGTGCCAGCAGTCCCTTCGTGGGGGGCGTAGGGAATACGCAGTATTTT
TRBJ2-1,.,.,TRBV27,CASTKDGSSYNEQFF,TGTGCCAGCACCAAGGACGGATCCTCCTACAATGAGCAGTTCTTC
TRBJ2-7,.,TRBD2,TRBV28,CASSRPGLAGGTYEQYF,TGTGCCAGCAGCCGACCGGGACTAGCGGGAGGGACCTACGAGCAGTACTTC
TRBJ1-1,.,.,TRBV7-9,CASSENTEAFF,TGTGCCAGCAGCGAAAACACTGAAGCTTTCTTT
TRBJ1-4,.,TRBD1,TRBV28,CASSLGVAGGARTNEKLFF,TGTGCCAGCAGTTTAGGGGTGGCAGGGGGCGCGAGGACTAATGAAAAACTGTTTTTT
TRBJ2-7,.,.,TRBV11-2,CASSLNVGAQQYF,TGTGCCAGCAGCTTAAACGTAGGGGCCCAGCAGTACTTC
TRBJ1-4,.,TRBD1,TRBV7-9,CASRRAVGQVIF,TGTGCCAGCAGGCGTGCCGTGGGACAGGTTATTTTT
TRBJ2-3,once,.,TRBV5-1,CASRPSRGTDTQYF,TGCGCCAGCAGACCCTCTAGGGGTACAGATACGCAGTATTTT
TRBJ2-7,.,TRBD1,TRBV14,CASSQEGDRESYEQYF,TGTGCCAGCAGCCAAGAAGGTGACAGGGAGAGCTACGAGCAGTACTTC
TRBJ1-1,.,.,TRBV6-4,CASRASGTNTEAFF,TGTGCCAGCAGAGCGTCGGGGACGAACACTGAAGCTTTCTTT
TRBJ2-2,once,TRBD2,TRBV28,CASRQGLAGAYTGELFF,TGTGCCAGCAGACAGGGACTAGCGGGAGCTTACACCGGGGAGCTGTTTTTT
TRBJ2-5,.,TRBD1,TRBV19,CASSGTGGQETQYF,TGTGCCAGTAGTGGGACAGGGGGACAAGAGACCCAGTACTTC
TRBJ2-2,.,.,TRBV7-3,CASSLTGRQRNTGELFF,TGTGCCAGCAGCTTAACGGGGAGACAGAGGAACACCGGGGAGCTGTTTTTT
TRBJ2-1,.,TRBD1,TRBV11-1,CASTKLGTGPNEQFF,TGTGCCAGCACCAAGCTCGGGACAGGGCCCAATGAGCAGTTCTTC
TRBJ2-7,.,.,TRBV5-5,CASSIGPPYEQYF,TGTGCCAGCAGCATCGGACCCCCATACGAGCAGTACTTC
TRBJ2-3,.,TRBD1,TRBV13,CASSLTGGGSTDTQYF,TGTGCCAGCAGCCTCACAGGGGGCGGAAGCACAGATACGCAGTATTTT
TRBJ2-7,.,.,TRBV5-1,CASSLLMGFSSRQYF,TGCGCCAGCAGCTTGCTTATGGGGTTCAGCAGTAGGCAGTACTTC
TRBJ2-7,.,.,TRBV6-1,CASSERGYEQYF,TGTGCCAGCAGTGAAAGGGGATACGAGCAGTACTTC
TRBJ2-3,.,.,TRBV21-1,CASSKRTPGHQHRTDTQYF,TGTGCCAGCAGCAAACGCACCCCGGGACACCAACACCGCACAGATACGCAGTATTTT
TRBJ1-2,.,.,TRBV2,CASSDPRRQPGGGYTF,TGTGCCAGCAGTGACCCTAGACGGCAACCGGGGGGTGGCTACACCTTC
TRBJ2-1,.,TRBD2,TRBV27,CASSSSTSGRSYNEQFF,TGTGCCAGCAGTTCCTCGACTAGCGGGAGATCCTACAATGAGCAGTTCTTC
TRBJ2-7,.,TRBD2,TRBV5-1,CASSLIYGGTYEQYF,TGCGCCAGCAGCTTGATCTACGGGGGGACCTACGAGCAGTACTTC
TRBJ2-1,once,TRBD2,TRBV2,CASSYPEVGRAPNEQFF,TGTGCCAGCAGCTACCCAGAGGTCGGGAGGGCCCCCAATGAGCAGTTCTTC
TRBJ2-2,.,.,TRBV27,CASSFISANTGELFF,TGTGCCAGCAGTTTTATATCAGCGAACACCGGGGAGCTGTTTTTT
TRBJ2-3,once,TRBD2,TRBV10-3,CAISGPPGLAGWGPSTDTQYF,TGTGCCATCAGTGGACCCCCCGGACTAGCGGGATGGGGCCCTAGCACAGATACGCAGTATTTT
TRBJ2-3,.,.,TRBV11-2,CASSLAPRGTDTQYF,TGTGCCAGCAGCTTAGCCCCCCGGGGCACAGATACGCAGTATTTT
TRBJ2-7,.,TRBD2,TRBV6-4,CASSALAGNEQYF,TGTGCCAGCAGTGCACTAGCGGGAAACGAGCAGTACTTC
TRBJ2-1,.,.,TRBV7-9,CASSLVLASYNEQFF,TGTGCCAGCAGCTTAGTCCTAGCGAGTTACAATGAGCAGTTCTTC
TRBJ1-2,.,.,TRBV10-3,CASSPRGPSLGPRDGYTF,TGTGCCAGCAGTCCCCGAGGACCATCCTTGGGGCCAAGGGATGGCTACACCTTC
TRBJ1-5,.,TRBD1,TRBV19,CASRSGTVYSNQPQHF,TGTGCCAGTAGAAGTGGGACAGTCTATAGCAATCAGCCCCAGCATTTT
TRBJ2-7,.,TRBD1,TRBV28,CASSLTPGTGGDEQYF,TGTGCCAGCAGTTTAACACCCGGGACAGGGGGCGACGAGCAGTACTTC
TRBJ2-2,.,.,TRBV7-6,CASSLAVAQALTGELFF,TGTGCCAGCAGCTTAGCTGTGGCGCAGGCTCTCACCGGGGAGCTGTTTTTT